The rows below give T cell receptor beta chains drawn from one sample of a study of CD8 T cells in ankylosing spondylitis. TCRdb reprocessed the 5' RACE reads via MiXCR and lists one record per CDR3 protein. The sample lists 120,000 or so distinct CDR3 sequences, about 13% occurring once. The sample was blood, either unsorted or a sorted T cell fraction (not recorded which). These receptors were collected from a female donor with ankylosing spondylitis or in good health (not recorded which). The CDR3 runs from the conserved cysteine through the conserved F or W. A D gene is named only where the DNA matches it firmly. Not every row has a clone size; where given, it reads once, few, many or a size class.

d_gene	v_gene	abundance	j_gene	CDR3aa	CDR3nt
TRBD2	TRBV6-1	few	TRBJ2-5	CASSQREGRETQYF	TGTGCCAGCAGTCAGCGGGAGGGAAGAGAGACCCAGTACTTC
.	TRBV18	.	TRBJ1-2	CASSPTLKGGTNYGYTF	TGTGCCAGCTCACCCACCCTGAAGGGGGGAACTAACTATGGCTACACCTTC
.	TRBV5-1	few	TRBJ2-7	CASSLSSRDEQYF	TGCGCCAGCAGCTTGTCGTCTAGGGACGAGCAGTACTTC
TRBD2	TRBV20-1	many	TRBJ2-1	CSRTSGAMGEQFF	TGCAGTCGGACTAGCGGGGCTATGGGTGAGCAGTTCTTC
TRBD1	TRBV15	.	TRBJ2-3	CATSIGDRNTDTQYF	TGTGCCACCAGCATAGGGGACAGGAACACAGATACGCAGTATTTT
.	TRBV6-1	few	TRBJ2-7	CASSEWAGEAYEQYF	TGTGCCAGCAGTGAGTGGGCCGGGGAAGCCTACGAGCAGTACTTC
.	TRBV20-1	many	TRBJ1-1	CSARKGGLPEAFF	TGCAGTGCTAGGAAAGGGGGGTTGCCTGAAGCTTTCTTT
TRBD2	TRBV5-1	many	TRBJ2-3	CASSLGTRTDTQYF	TGCGCCAGCAGCTTGGGGACTAGAACAGATACGCAGTATTTT
.	TRBV20-1	many	TRBJ1-3	CSASQGVGNTIYF	TGCAGTGCTTCCCAGGGAGTTGGAAACACCATATATTTT
.	TRBV20-1	few	TRBJ1-6	CSARSRGWDSPLHF	TGCAGTGCTAGATCTCGGGGGTGGGATTCACCCCTCCACTTT
TRBD1	TRBV20-1	many	TRBJ1-1	CSARVGTGVTEAFF	TGCAGTGCTAGAGTGGGGACAGGCGTGACTGAAGCTTTCTTT
TRBD1	TRBV14	.	TRBJ2-7	CASSHPTGRNYEQYF	TGTGCCAGCAGCCACCCGACAGGGCGGAACTACGAGCAGTACTTC
TRBD2	TRBV19	.	TRBJ2-1	CASSRSGSASSYNEQFF	TGTGCCAGTAGCCGGAGCGGGAGCGCCAGCTCCTACAATGAGCAGTTCTTC
TRBD1	TRBV18	many	TRBJ1-1	CASSLTGGNTEAFF	TGTGCCAGCTCGCTAACAGGGGGGAACACTGAAGCTTTCTTT
.	TRBV4-1	many	TRBJ1-1	CASSQVGKGRDTEAFF	TGCGCCAGCAGCCAAGTTGGGAAGGGGCGGGACACTGAAGCTTTCTTT
.	TRBV18	few	TRBJ2-3	CASSPRSGGTDTQYF	TGTGCCAGCTCACCCAGGTCGGGGGGCACAGATACGCAGTATTTT
.	TRBV7-3	few	TRBJ2-3	CASSPDPTDTQYF	TGTGCCAGCAGCCCCGACCCCACAGATACGCAGTATTTT
TRBD1	TRBV12-3/TRBV12-4	many	TRBJ2-7	CASSLAGGPYEQYF	TGTGCCAGCAGTTTAGCAGGGGGCCCCTACGAGCAGTACTTC
TRBD1	TRBV20-1	few	TRBJ2-7	CSAMGQGRYEQYF	TGCAGTGCCATGGGACAGGGAAGATACGAGCAGTACTTC
TRBD1	TRBV7-3	few	TRBJ2-5	CASSWDGQGRLSQYF	TGTGCCAGCAGCTGGGACGGACAGGGGAGGTTGTCCCAGTACTTC
.	TRBV4-1	few	TRBJ1-5	CASSHGKPPLHQIHSNQPQHF	TGCGCCAGCAGCCACGGTAAGCCGCCCCTCCACCAAATACATAGCAATCAGCCCCAGCATTTT
TRBD2	TRBV29-1	.	TRBJ2-3	CSVEVAGVTDTQYF	TGCAGCGTTGAAGTAGCGGGAGTTACAGATACGCAGTATTTT
.	TRBV5-1	few	TRBJ1-6	CASRTAKGGSPLHF	TGCGCCAGCAGAACGGCGAAAGGAGGATCACCCCTCCACTTT
TRBD2	TRBV15	many	TRBJ2-7	CATSRLAALPGHEQYF	TGTGCCACCAGCAGACTAGCGGCCCTACCAGGCCACGAGCAGTACTTC
TRBD2	TRBV30	few	TRBJ2-1	CAWSLLRSSGRNEQFF	TGTGCCTGGAGTTTATTGAGGTCCAGCGGGAGAAATGAGCAGTTCTTC
TRBD2	TRBV28	few	TRBJ2-3	CASSSGGATDTQYF	TGTGCCAGCAGCAGCGGGGGGGCAACAGATACGCAGTATTTT
.	TRBV19	many	TRBJ1-5	CASSPGGRGNPQHF	TGTGCCAGTAGTCCGGGGGGCAGGGGAAATCCCCAGCATTTT
TRBD1	TRBV29-1	many	TRBJ2-1	CSAWTGRDNEQFF	TGCAGCGCTTGGACAGGGCGCGACAATGAGCAGTTCTTC
.	TRBV20-1	many	TRBJ2-5	CSARKTDQETQYF	TGCAGTGCTAGAAAGACGGACCAAGAGACCCAGTACTTC
.	TRBV25-1	many	TRBJ2-3	CASSDPVGDTQYF	TGTGCCAGCAGTGACCCAGTCGGAGATACGCAGTATTTT
.	TRBV3-1	.	TRBJ1-4	CASSRSGGGTVNEKLFF	TGTGCCAGCAGCCGATCCGGGGGGGGGACCGTTAATGAAAAACTGTTTTTT
.	TRBV19	few	TRBJ2-2	CASREEGANTGELFF	TGTGCCAGTAGGGAGGAGGGGGCGAACACCGGGGAGCTGTTTTTT
.	TRBV20-1	.	TRBJ1-6	CSARVEDRLHSPLHF	TGCAGTGCTAGAGTAGAAGACAGGCTCCATTCACCCCTCCACTTT
.	TRBV3-1	few	TRBJ1-5	CASSQGPKSNQPQHF	TGTGCCAGCAGCCAGGGCCCAAAGAGCAATCAGCCCCAGCATTTT
.	TRBV7-3	few	TRBJ2-1	CASSLKVRNWNNEQFF	TGTGCCAGCAGCTTAAAAGTCAGGAATTGGAACAATGAGCAGTTCTTC
TRBD1	TRBV10-3	many	TRBJ1-1	CAISPGGAYTEAFF	TGTGCCATCAGCCCAGGGGGGGCATATACTGAAGCTTTCTTT
TRBD2	TRBV5-1	few	TRBJ2-2	CASSFTGLAGAGELFF	TGCGCCAGCAGCTTTACGGGACTAGCGGGTGCCGGGGAGCTGTTTTTT
TRBD2	TRBV12-3/TRBV12-4	few	TRBJ2-1	CASYPAGAGPEQFF	TGTGCCAGTTACCCAGCGGGGGCGGGGCCCGAGCAGTTCTTC
.	TRBV14	.	TRBJ2-3	CASSRQTTDTQYF	TGTGCCAGCAGTCGACAGACCACAGATACGCAGTATTTT
.	TRBV7-9	many	TRBJ2-2	CASSLVTDTLTGELFF	TGTGCCAGCAGCTTAGTTACGGACACACTGACCGGGGAGCTGTTTTTT
.	TRBV12-3/TRBV12-4	many	TRBJ1-1	CASTNPAGLNTEAFF	TGTGCCAGCACCAACCCCGCCGGGCTGAACACTGAAGCTTTCTTT
.	TRBV28	.	TRBJ1-2	CASSFGNYGYTF	TGTGCCAGCAGTTTCGGAAACTATGGCTACACCTTC
.	TRBV20-1	many	TRBJ2-3	CSGSLTPAGTDTQYF	TGCAGTGGCTCTCTTACCCCTGCGGGCACAGATACGCAGTATTTT
.	TRBV28	few	TRBJ1-3	CASTRGGAGNTIYF	TGTGCCAGCACCCGAGGAGGGGCTGGAAACACCATATATTTT
TRBD2	TRBV20-1	many	TRBJ2-1	CSAPGLVYNEQFF	TGCAGTGCTCCGGGACTAGTCTACAATGAGCAGTTCTTC
TRBD2	TRBV20-1	.	TRBJ2-3	CSAPQRGGTDTQYF	TGCAGTGCACCGCAGCGGGGTGGCACAGATACGCAGTATTTT
TRBD2	TRBV5-5	.	TRBJ2-1	CASSIGLAGGGYNEQFF	TGTGCCAGCAGCATCGGACTAGCGGGAGGTGGCTACAATGAGCAGTTCTTC
.	TRBV29-1	many	TRBJ2-2	CSGQGWTGELFF	TGCAGCGGCCAGGGGTGGACCGGGGAGCTGTTTTTT
.	TRBV10-3	few	TRBJ2-2	CAISESINTGELFF	TGTGCCATCAGTGAGTCGATCAACACCGGGGAGCTGTTTTTT
.	TRBV7-8	few	TRBJ1-2	CASSLSPEGLGGYTF	TGTGCCAGCAGCTTATCCCCTGAAGGGTTGGGTGGCTACACCTTC
TRBD2	TRBV7-2	.	TRBJ2-1	CASSLRASGSSSSYNEQFF	TGTGCCAGCAGCTTAAGGGCTAGCGGGAGCTCTAGCTCCTACAATGAGCAGTTCTTC
.	TRBV12-3/TRBV12-4	many	TRBJ2-1	CASSLVEGLGEQFF	TGTGCCAGCAGTTTAGTCGAGGGGTTAGGTGAGCAGTTCTTC
.	TRBV5-1	few	TRBJ2-7	CASSLEGSPYEQYF	TGCGCCAGCAGCTTGGAGGGTTCCCCATACGAGCAGTACTTC
TRBD1	TRBV5-1	.	TRBJ2-3	CASSLQGGDTQYF	TGCGCCAGCAGCTTACAGGGGGGAGATACGCAGTATTTT
.	TRBV9	.	TRBJ2-2	CASSVGPGTGELFF	TGTGCCAGCAGCGTAGGTCCGGGCACCGGGGAGCTGTTTTTT
.	TRBV18	.	TRBJ2-7	CAGSHKGNEQYF	TGTGCCGGCTCCCACAAGGGGAACGAGCAGTACTTC
TRBD2	TRBV20-1	few	TRBJ2-2	CSARSGGLATGELFF	TGCAGTGCTAGATCGGGGGGGCTAGCAACCGGGGAGCTGTTTTTT
.	TRBV12-3/TRBV12-4	few	TRBJ1-3	CASSLTSGNTIYF	TGTGCCAGCAGTTTGACATCTGGAAACACCATATATTTT